The 9 T cell receptor beta chains listed next were all sequenced from one sample in a study of blood T cells in healthy people across ages. Sample-barcoded 5' priming and a J-beta primer mix drove a second PCR of roughly 6 to 12 cycles. TCRdb recomputed calls from the 5' RACE reads with MiXCR, one row per CDR3 protein. The table includes over 950,000 distinct CDR3 sequences, 51% detected once. What was sequenced was blood. The origin of the receptors is a woman aged 60 to 75 in good health.

V is TRBV24-1 and J is TRBJ1-5, with 8 bases that match TRBD1. This CDR3 has 13 residues. V was clipped by 7 bases and J by 9 bases; unmatched bases: 7. In germline, CDR1 is KGHDR, CDR2 SFDVKD. The CDR3 nucleotides are TGTGCCACCAGGGGTGGACAGGGATTGCCCCAGCATTTT. Its protein is CATRGGQGLPQHF.

This chain links TRBV19 with TRBJ2-3; 7 bases line up with TRBD1. Germline V gives CDR1 LNHDA, CDR2 SQIVND (reference sequence). Trimming cost V 3 bases and J 12 bases; bases outside gene matches: 12. The CDR3 extends over 14 amino acids. The CDR3 DNA reads as TGTGCCAGTAGTATCGATGAGGGGGCAAAGCGACAGTATTTT. This encodes CASSIDEGAKRQYF.

This chain uses TRBV5-6 with TRBJ2-5; either TRBD1 or TRBD2 may supply D (5 bases each). The CDR3 has 13 amino acids. Germline lookup yields CDR1 SGHDT and CDR2 YYEEEE. The germline V and J ends were trimmed by 5 bases and 7 bases, with 15 bases remaining between them. CDR3 sequence reads: CASRRWGPSTQYF. Written as DNA, the CDR3 is TGTGCCAGCAGGCGCTGGGGACCCTCGACCCAGTACTTC.

V is TRBV5-1 and J is TRBJ2-1; 9 bases map to TRBD1. From germline, CDR1 is SGHRS and CDR2 YFSETQ. The CDR3 is 14 amino acids. V trimming: 2 bases; J trimming: 6 bases; junction bases outside the gene matches: 3. This chain's CDR3 is CASSFRDRANEQFF. The CDR3 nucleotides are TGCGCCAGCAGCTTCCGGGACAGGGCCAATGAGCAGTTCTTC.

This clonotype has only a few counts. The CDR3 DNA is TGTGCCAGCGATCTGGGACAGCCTGCCTACGAGCAGTACTTC. Translated, it gives CASDLGQPAYEQYF. The V and J genes are TRBV6-1 and TRBJ2-7, with 7 bases fitting TRBD1. CDR3 size: 14 residues. Looked up from germline, CDR1 is MNHNS and CDR2 is SASEGT. J lost 2 bases, V lost 8 bases, and 9 bases had no gene match.

The V gene is TRBV29-1, the J gene TRBJ2-1, with D possibly matching TRBD2 (5 bases). CDR3 length: 15 residues. V lost 6 bases and J 9 bases, leaving 24 bases between the germline ends. Germline V CDR1 and CDR2: SQVTM, ANQGSEA. As DNA, the CDR3 is TGCAGCGTCCCCAATTGGAGCGGAAGGGCCGGTGAGCAGTTCTTC. Its protein product is CSVPNWSGRAGEQFF.

This chain links TRBV4-2 with TRBJ2-1; TRBD2 matches at 9 bases. Trimming cost V 1 base and J 9 bases; bases outside gene matches: 10. The CDR3 totals 16 residues. Germline V gene lookup returns CDR1 LGHNA and CDR2 YNFKEQ. CDR3 nucleotides: TGTGCCAGCAGCCAAGTCGTTAGCGGGAGAGTTGGTGAGCAGTTCTTC. Translating it yields CASSQVVSGRVGEQFF.

The V gene is TRBV20-1, the J gene TRBJ1-1; 10 nucleotides align to TRBD1. From germline, CDR1 is DFQATT and CDR2 SNEGSKA (reference sequence). The CDR3 loop spans 15 amino acids. J lost 5 bases, V lost 6 bases, and 12 bases had no gene match. The CDR3 protein is CSAPTPTGGFTEAFF. In DNA, the CDR3 is TGCAGTGCCCCGACCCCGACAGGGGGCTTTACTGAAGCTTTCTTT.

This clonotype was detected only a few times. CDR3 in DNA: TGTGCCAGCAGCCAAGTCCTCACGGGACTAGCGGGAGATGGGGAGACCCAGTACTTC. The encoded protein is CASSQVLTGLAGDGETQYF. The rearrangement links TRBV4-2 to TRBJ2-5; 14 bases fit TRBD2. The V gene end was trimmed by 1 base and the J gene end by 5 bases; junction bases not matched to a gene: 12. The CDR3 sequence is 19 residues long. Germline V gene data show CDR1 as LGHNA and CDR2 as YNFKEQ.